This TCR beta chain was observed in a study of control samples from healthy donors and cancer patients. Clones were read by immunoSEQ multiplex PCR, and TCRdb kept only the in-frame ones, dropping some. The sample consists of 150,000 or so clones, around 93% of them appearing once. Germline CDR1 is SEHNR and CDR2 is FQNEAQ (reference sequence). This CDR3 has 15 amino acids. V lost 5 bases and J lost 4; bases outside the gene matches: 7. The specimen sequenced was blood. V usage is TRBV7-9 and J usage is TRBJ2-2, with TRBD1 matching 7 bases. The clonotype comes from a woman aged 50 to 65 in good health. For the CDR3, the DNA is TGTGCCAGCAGCCCGGGACAGACGATCACCGGGGAGCTGTTTTTT. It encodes CASSPGQTITGELFF.